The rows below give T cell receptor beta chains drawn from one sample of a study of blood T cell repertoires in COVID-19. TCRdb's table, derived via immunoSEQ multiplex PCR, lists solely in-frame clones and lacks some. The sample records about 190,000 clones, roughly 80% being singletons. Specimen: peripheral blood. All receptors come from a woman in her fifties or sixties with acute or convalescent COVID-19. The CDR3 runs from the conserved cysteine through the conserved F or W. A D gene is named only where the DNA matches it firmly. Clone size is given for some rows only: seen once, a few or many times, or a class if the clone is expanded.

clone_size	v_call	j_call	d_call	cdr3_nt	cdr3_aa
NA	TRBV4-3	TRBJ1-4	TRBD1	TGCGCCAGCAGCCAAGAGGGGGGCAGGGGGCGATCAGGGGGTGAAAAACTGTTTTTT	CASSQEGGRGRSGGEKLFF
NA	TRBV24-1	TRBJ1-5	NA	TGTGCCACCAAAGCCTCCGGGGAAGGCCAGCCCCAGCATTTT	CATKASGEGQPQHF
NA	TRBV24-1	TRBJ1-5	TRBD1	TGTGCCACCAGCGAGGGGACAGGTAATCAGCCCCAGCATTTT	CATSEGTGNQPQHF
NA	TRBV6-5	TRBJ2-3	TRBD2	TGTGCCAGCAGCCCGGGGAGGGCAGATACGCAGTATTTT	CASSPGRADTQYF
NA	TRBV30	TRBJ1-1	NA	TGTGCCTGGAACGTAGCCAGGGGGAACACTGAAGCTTTCTTT	CAWNVARGNTEAFF
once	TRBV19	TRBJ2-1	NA	TGTGCCAGTAACCGAGCGGGCGGAAGCCACAATGAGCAGTTCTTC	CASNRAGGSHNEQFF
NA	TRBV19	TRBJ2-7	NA	TGTGCCAGTAGTATCTTTTTGGCAGGGGCCTACGAGCAGTACTTC	CASSIFLAGAYEQYF
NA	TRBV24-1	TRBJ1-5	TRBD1	TGTGCCACCAGTGAAACAGGGGCGGGTCAGCCCCAGCATTTT	CATSETGAGQPQHF
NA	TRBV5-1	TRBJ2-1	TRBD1	TGCGCCACCAGCACAGGGGCGAGCTACAATGAGCAGTTCTTC	CATSTGASYNEQFF
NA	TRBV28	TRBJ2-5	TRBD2	TGTGCCAGCAGTTCCCGGACTAGCGGGAGAGAGACCCAGTACTTC	CASSSRTSGRETQYF
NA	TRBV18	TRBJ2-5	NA	TGTGCCAGCTCACCCATCCAAGAGACCCAGTACTTC	CASSPIQETQYF
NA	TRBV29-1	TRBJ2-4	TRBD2	TGCAGCGTTGAGGGACAGCGGGGGGACATTCAGTACTTC	CSVEGQRGDIQYF
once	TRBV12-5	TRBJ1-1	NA	TGTGCTAGTGGTTTGCCAACAGGTTTAGGTGAAGCTTTCTTT	CASGLPTGLGEAFF
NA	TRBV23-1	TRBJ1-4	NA	TGCGCCAGCGCTTGCGGGCAGGAGGAAAAACTGTTTTTT	CASACGQEEKLFF
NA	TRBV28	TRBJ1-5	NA	TGTGCCAGCAGACGTCAGATAAATCAGCCCCAGCATTTT	CASRRQINQPQHF
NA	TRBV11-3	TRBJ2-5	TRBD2	TGTGCCAGCAGTTCGGGACTAGCGGAGGGCCAAGAGACCCAGTACTTC	CASSSGLAEGQETQYF
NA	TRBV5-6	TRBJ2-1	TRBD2	TGTGCCAGCAGCTTGAGCGGGAGTCTAGGAGAGCAGTTCTTC	CASSLSGSLGEQFF
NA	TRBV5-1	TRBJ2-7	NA	TGCGCCAGCAGCTTGGGGCAGGCCTCCTACGAGCAGTACTTC	CASSLGQASYEQYF
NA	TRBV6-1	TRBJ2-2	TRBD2	TGTGCCAGCAGTGAAGAAATAGCGGGGTCCCCTACCTACACCGGGGAGCTGTTTTTT	CASSEEIAGSPTYTGELFF
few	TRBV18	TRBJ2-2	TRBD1	TGTGCCAGCTCCCAAGACTTGACAGGGTCCAGCGGAAGCACCGGGGAGCTGTTTTTT	CASSQDLTGSSGSTGELFF
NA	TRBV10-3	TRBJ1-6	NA	TGTGCCATCAGTGAAAAGGGAGGAGATAATTCACCCCTCCACTTT	CAISEKGGDNSPLHF
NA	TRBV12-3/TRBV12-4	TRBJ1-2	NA	TGTGCCAGCAGCCGGGGGTACAGCGGCTACACCTTC	CASSRGYSGYTF
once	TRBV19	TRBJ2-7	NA	TGTGCCCGAATATGGGGAGGTCTTTGCTACGAGCAGTACTTC	CARIWGGLCYEQYF
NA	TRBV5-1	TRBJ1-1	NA	TGCGCCAGCAGCCGGGCACAGGCCAACACTGAAGCTTTCTTT	CASSRAQANTEAFF
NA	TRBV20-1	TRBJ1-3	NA	TGCAGTGCTAGTCCCGACAGTGCTGGAAACACCATATATTTT	CSASPDSAGNTIYF
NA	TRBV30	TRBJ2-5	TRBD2	TGTGCCTGGAGGTGGAGCGGGAGGCGAGAGACCCAGTACTTC	CAWRWSGRRETQYF
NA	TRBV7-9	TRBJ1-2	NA	TGTGCCAGCAGCTTACGGGGGACTAACTATGGCTACACCTTC	CASSLRGTNYGYTF